This TCR beta chain was found in a study of T-cell memory formation after mild COVID-19. Study summary: TCR clusters largely stayed donor specific. Overall study results and limits: The SARS-CoV-2 specificity of second-wave clones reaching peak at day 37 remained unverified.

This CDR3 has 15 amino acids. From germline, CDR1 is LGHDT and CDR2 YNNKEL (reference sequence). V lost 3 bases and J lost 9, with 15 bases in between. TCRdb used MiXCR to reprocess the 5' RACE reads, holding one entry per CDR3 protein. The repertoire consists of a few hundred thousand distinct CDR3 sequences, with around a fifth occurring once and the leading ten covering around a fifth. This clonotype has just a few counts. Its specificity is not known. The source of this sequence is a man younger than 30 who had mild COVID-19 (a few samples of this study predate the infection). Cell type and time point are not known. The material sequenced was PBMCs or a T cell subset sorted from them (not recorded which). The chain employs TRBV3-1 and TRBJ1-6, with D tentatively TRBD1 (5 bases). The chain's CDR3 is CASSQQGGRVSPLHF. The CDR3 region has the DNA TGTGCCAGCAGCCAGCAGGGCGGGCGGGTTTCACCCCTCCACTTT.